The clone carrying this T cell receptor (beta chain) has ten or more counts. The CDR3 loop spans 12 amino acids. Germline V gene sequence: CDR1 KGHSH, CDR2 LQKENI. With 3 bases removed from V and 7 bases from J, the gap between germline ends came to 7 bases. The cDNA was produced through 5'RACE with 10-nucleotide random UMIs. TCRdb reanalysed the 5' RACE reads using MiXCR and keeps one entry per CDR3 protein. The sample records 50,000 or so distinct CDR3 sequences, under 13% being singletons. The sample originates from a study of neurological immune-mediated disorders. This receptor was obtained from a woman between 40 and 50 years old with HTLV-1-associated myelopathy (HAM/TSP). Input material: PBMCs. The gene calls are TRBV18 and TRBJ2-1; D may be TRBD2 (6 bases). CDR3 bases: TGTGCCAGCTCACCCGGGAGTAATGAGCAGTTCTTC. Residues: CASSPGSNEQFF.